Below, one TCR beta chain is given with its context. Its target is not known. The data derive from a study of graft-versus-host responses after intestinal transplantation. Study at large: Recipients were all induced with anti-thymocyte globulin, then given tacrolimus and steroids for 3 to 4 years.

Study-level findings and limits: Allografts of one patient group, those with graft-donor T cell macrochimerism, had high graft-versus-host to host-versus-graft clonal ratios.

The data were produced by immunoSEQ multiplex PCR, yet TCRdb's version contains in-frame clones alone and is incomplete. The sample has around 110,000 clones, 90% seen once; the top ten hold about 0.18%. The V and J ends lost 8 bases and 0 bases respectively, with 17 bases between them. There are 16 residues in the CDR3. The germline CDR1 and CDR2 sequences are SNHLY and FYNNEI. The source was unstimulated CD4+ T cells sorted from spleen or lymph node cells, collected before intestinal transplant. The chain combines TRBV2 with TRBJ1-5, with D maybe TRBD1 (5 bases). This receptor was identified in a human donor who received an intestinal transplant. The CDR3 region has the DNA TGTGCCAGCTCTTTACTGGGGCGAGGTAGCAATCAGCCCCAGCATTTT. Translating it yields CASSLLGRGSNQPQHF.